A single sample is the source of the 15 T cell receptor beta chains below, sequenced in a study of CXCR3-negative and CXCR3-positive naive CD8 T cells. The authors made the TRB cDNA libraries by 5' RACE using UMI labels. TCRdb reprocessed the 5' RACE reads; each CDR3 protein has one entry and no DNA is given. This sample's clone table lists under 150,000 distinct CDR3 sequences. These receptors' targets are unknown. Broader study findings: For CXCR3-positive naive cells, TRB CDR3s were more hydrophobic than those of CXCR3-negative naive cells.

Material: naive CXCR3+ CD8+ T cells from blood. Subset: CD45RO-CCR7+CD27+CD95- naive CD8+ T cells expressing CXCR3 (TNR3+). The receptors come from a human donor in good health. Some clones in this sample may be carry-over from other donors' samples.

This sequence joins TRBV20-1 and TRBJ2-5; TCRdb gives TRBD2 as the D gene, but with no DNA this cannot be confirmed. Germline V lookup: CDR1 DFQATT, CDR2 SNEGSKA (reference sequence). The length of the CDR3 is 14 residues. This CDR3 reads CSATTSGGYKTQYF.

The chain couples TRBV30 to TRBJ1-1; TCRdb returns TRBD1, unconfirmable since there is no DNA. The CDR3 has 14 amino acids. Per the germline V gene, CDR1 is GTSNPN and CDR2 is SVGIG (reference sequence). CDR3 sequence: CAWVLKTGVAEAFF.

V and J are TRBV12-5 and TRBJ1-1; no DNA is available, so the TRBD1 call from TCRdb remains unchecked. The CDR3 is 13 residues long. CDR1 and CDR2 (germline): LGHNT, FRNRAP. CDR3 protein: CASGLEAGTGAFF.

The chain joins TRBV28 to TRBJ2-7; TCRdb's assignment of TRBD1 cannot be checked, as there is no DNA. The CDR3 has 14 residues. Germline loops: CDR1 MDHEN, CDR2 SYDVKM. CDR3 loop: CASSLQGRAYEQYF.

The rearrangement uses TRBV29-1 and TRBJ2-5; with no DNA, the TCRdb D assignment of TRBD2 cannot be verified. The CDR3 has 14 amino acids. The V gene's germline CDR1 is SQVTM and CDR2 ANQGSEA. The CDR3 region is CSVEGLAGGETQYF.

The V and J genes are TRBV20-1 and TRBJ1-2; TCRdb indicates TRBD1, and absent DNA this call remains unverified. There are 11 residues in the CDR3. Germline-derived CDR1 and CDR2 are DFQATT and SNEGSKA (reference sequence). CDR3 sequence: CSATGGEGYTF.

The rearrangement joins TRBV7-9 to TRBJ2-1; TCRdb's D gene call, TRBD1, goes unchecked for lack of DNA. CDR3 length: 16 residues. From germline, CDR1 is SEHNR and CDR2 FQNEAQ (reference sequence). The CDR3 here is CASSLLRGPSYNEQFF.

The J gene is TRBJ1-1, the V gene TRBV30. Per the germline V gene, CDR1 is GTSNPN and CDR2 is SVGIG (reference sequence). The CDR3 has 14 amino acids. CDR3 amino acids: CAWSGWQMNTEAFF.

The rearrangement joins TRBV27 to TRBJ2-3. CDR1 MNHEY and CDR2 SMNVEV come from the germline V gene (reference sequence). The CDR3 is 16 residues long. The CDR3 protein is CASSLYSAPSTDTQYF.

The chain links TRBV5-1 to TRBJ2-7; the D call of TRBD1 rests on TCRdb alone, since no DNA is present to check it. Germline V gene data show CDR1 as SGHRS and CDR2 as YFSETQ. This CDR3 is 14 amino acids long. CDR3 region: CASSLVGTAYEQYF.

The chain links TRBV9 to TRBJ2-7; there is no DNA to check the TCRdb D call of TRBD2. The CDR3 spans 13 residues. Germline V gene lookup returns CDR1 SGDLS and CDR2 YYNGEE. The CDR3 region is CASSPPGLGEQYF.

The chain recombines TRBV7-9 with TRBJ2-1; with no DNA, the TCRdb D assignment of TRBD1 cannot be verified. The CDR3 covers 16 residues. CDR1 and CDR2 (germline): SEHNR, FQNEAQ (reference sequence). CDR3 region: CASSSQTGQGYNEQFF.

The rearrangement joins TRBV20-1 to TRBJ2-5. The CDR3 is 13 residues long. Germline lookup yields CDR1 DFQATT and CDR2 SNEGSKA (reference sequence). CDR3 region: CSASIGDQETQYF.

The chain has TRBV6-5 and TRBJ1-1; the D gene TCRdb calls, TRBD1, cannot be checked with no DNA. Germline lookup yields CDR1 MNHEY and CDR2 SVGAGI. CDR3 length: 14 residues. CDR3 sequence reads: CASTNSPGGTEAFF.

This chain joins TRBV6-2 or TRBV6-3 and TRBJ2-7. Germline CDR1 reads MNHEY; CDR2 reads SVGEGT. The CDR3 has 11 residues. The CDR3 region is CASSYAGEQYF.